The next 25 T cell receptor beta chains were all read from a single sample in a study of T cell changes during pregnancy in multiple sclerosis. Repertoires were generated with immunoSEQ multiplex PCR, while TCRdb's copy carries only in-frame clones and drops some. The data show some 97,000 clones, with about 90% seen just once and around 2.1% held by the top ten. The sequenced sample was peripheral blood, obtained after pregnancy. The origin of the receptors is a female donor with multiple sclerosis, enrolled in a pregnancy study.

The chain carries TRBV5-4 and TRBJ1-4, with 7 bases lining up with TRBD1. J was trimmed by 7 bases and V by 4 bases; bases with no gene match: 7. The CDR3 spans 14 residues. Germline values: CDR1 SGHNT, CDR2 YYREEE (reference sequence). This CDR3 is CASSPGQEGEKLFF. In DNA, the CDR3 is TGTGCCAGCAGCCCCGGACAGGAAGGTGAAAAACTGTTTTTT.

This clone was seen a few times. The chain couples TRBV30 to TRBJ1-5; no clear D. V shed 3 bases and J shed 4 bases, with 10 bases lying between them. The CDR3 contains 13 residues. CDR1 and CDR2 from the germline V gene are GTSNPN and SVGIG (reference sequence). The CDR3 loop is CAWSSSRNQPQHF. As DNA, the CDR3 is TGTGCCTGGAGCTCCTCCAGGAATCAGCCCCAGCATTTT.

V is TRBV21-1 and J is TRBJ2-7; the listed D gene, TRBD2, was not tested against the DNA. TRBV21-1 is a pseudogene locus. CDR3 length: 16 residues. CDR3 sequence reads: CASSKGAGGASYEQYF. As DNA, the CDR3 is TGTGCCAGCAGCAAAGGGGCGGGGGGGGCCTCCTACGAGCAGTACTTC.

This chain links TRBV7-2 with TRBJ1-4, with D unclear. V lost 1 base to trimming and J lost 12 bases, with 12 bases between them. Germline CDR1 SGHTA, CDR2 FQGNSA. The CDR3 is 13 amino acids. In nucleotides, the CDR3 is TGTGCCAGCAGCTTAGGGGCGGGGTCGGAACTGTTTTTT. This gives the protein CASSLGAGSELFF.

V is TRBV7-9 and J is TRBJ2-3; TRBD2 is a possible D gene (6 bases). The germline CDR1 and CDR2 sequences are SEHNR and FQNEAQ (reference sequence). The CDR3 runs 17 residues. Trimming left V 1 base short and J 1 base short, with 15 bases between. This CDR3 is CASSLGGGGAGTDTQYF. Here the CDR3 DNA reads TGTGCCAGCAGCTTAGGGGGCGGAGGGGCCGGCACAGATACGCAGTATTTT.

V is TRBV7-2 and J is TRBJ2-5; possibly TRBD1 for D (5 bases). Trimming removed 5 bases from V and 9 bases from J, with 28 bases in between. CDR3 length equals 17 residues. Germline CDR1 SGHTA, CDR2 FQGNSA. This CDR3 is CASSVIPTVSARVAQYF. The CDR3 region has the DNA TGTGCCAGCAGCGTCATTCCGACAGTTTCTGCTAGGGTTGCCCAGTACTTC.

The chain couples TRBV7-8 to TRBJ2-7; 7 bases agree with TRBD1. With V trimmed by 8 bases and J by 3 bases, 4 bases remained unmatched. Germline V gene lookup returns CDR1 SGHVS and CDR2 FQNEAQ. The CDR3 is made up of 12 amino acids. The DNA for the CDR3 is TGTGCCAGCCGACAGGGAAGCTACGAGCAGTACTTC. Translated: CASRQGSYEQYF.

J is TRBJ1-1 and V is TRBV6-1; the match to TRBD1 covers 7 bases. This CDR3 spans 14 amino acids. V shed 1 base and J 4 bases; nucleotides not matched to a gene: 3. Germline CDR1 reads MNHNS; CDR2 reads SASEGT. This chain's CDR3 is CASSEVGGRTEAFF. The CDR3 region has the DNA TGTGCCAGCAGTGAAGTAGGGGGCCGCACTGAAGCTTTCTTT.

This rearrangement joins TRBV30 to TRBJ1-6, with D tentatively TRBD1 (6 bases). Per germline, CDR1 GTSNPN and CDR2 SVGIG (reference sequence). CDR3 length: 16 residues. The ends were cut back, 3 bases at V and 9 bases at J, with 21 bases in the middle. As DNA, the CDR3 is TGTGCCTGGAGCTATCCCACAGGGCGGTCCATTTCACCCCTCCACTTT. Its protein product is CAWSYPTGRSISPLHF.

The rearrangement links TRBV30 to TRBJ1-5; 9 nucleotides line up with TRBD1. This CDR3 has 17 residues. The ends lost 1 base at V and 3 bases at J; junction bases unmatched: 10. Germline CDR1 reads GTSNPN; CDR2 reads SVGIG (reference sequence). CDR3 DNA sequence: TGTGCCTGGAGTGGAACAGGGGGCGCTAATAACAATCAGCCCCAGCATTTT. Translation: CAWSGTGGANNNQPQHF.

The V and J genes are TRBV11-2 and TRBJ2-7; TRBD2 matches 10 bases. This CDR3 contains 17 residues. V was pared by 0 bases and J by 0 bases, with 5 bases of the junction left unmatched. Germline V gives CDR1 SGHAT, CDR2 FQNNGV. DNA for the CDR3: TGTGCCAGCAGCTTAGAGCCTTGGACTAGCGGCTCCTACGAGCAGTACTTC. Encoded protein: CASSLEPWTSGSYEQYF.

The J gene is TRBJ2-7, the V gene TRBV4-1, with TRBD2 as a possible D gene (5 bases). The CDR3 consists of 16 residues. Germline lookup yields CDR1 MGHRA and CDR2 YSYEKL. V lost 1 base, J lost 1 base, and 14 bases lay in between. Here the CDR3 reads CASSQVLTRGSYEQYF. Here the CDR3 DNA reads TGCGCCAGCAGCCAAGTCCTCACCCGGGGATCCTACGAGCAGTACTTC.

The V and J genes are TRBV18 and TRBJ2-5; 8 bases fit TRBD1. This CDR3 is built from 13 residues. Germline lookup yields CDR1 KGHSH and CDR2 LQKENI. V lost 6 bases to trimming and J lost 5 bases; unmatched junction nucleotides: 5. The CDR3 DNA reads TGTGCCAGCTCGCCGGGACAGGTGGAGACCCAGTACTTC. Its translation is CASSPGQVETQYF.

The CDR3 region is CATSRGQATNEKLFF. The DNA for the CDR3 is TGTGCCACCAGCAGAGGACAAGCAACTAATGAAAAACTGTTTTTT. The chain couples TRBV15 to TRBJ1-4; D gene ambiguous. From germline, CDR1 is LNHNV and CDR2 YYDKDF (reference sequence). The CDR3 is 15 residues long. V lost 1 base, J lost 0 bases, and 6 bases lay in between. Looking up the rest from reference TRBV15 and TRBJ1-4 gives the full variable domain: DAMVIQNPRYQVTQFGKPVTLSCSQTLNHNVMYWYQQKSSQAPKLLFHYYDKDFNNEADTPDNFQSRRPNTSFCFLDIRSPGLGDTAMYLCATSRGQATNEKLFFGSGTQLSVL.

The V call is TRBV13, the J call TRBJ1-6, with 7 bases identical to TRBD1. This CDR3 is built from 17 residues. With 10 bases clipped from V and 6 bases from J, the junction kept 18 bases outside the gene matches. Germline loops: CDR1 PRHDT, CDR2 FYEKMQ (reference sequence). As DNA, the CDR3 is TGTGCCACCCTACCTCTCGGACAGGAGTCGGGTAATTCACCCCTCCACTTT. Translated, it gives CATLPLGQESGNSPLHF.

In this sample, this clone turned up once. The rearrangement joins TRBV5-1 to TRBJ2-4, with 7 bases aligning to TRBD1. Trimming removed 3 bases from V and 0 bases from J; junction bases left unmatched: 9. CDR1 is SGHRS and CDR2 is YFSETQ in the germline V gene. This CDR3 has 17 residues. CDR3 in amino acids: CASSSAPDRLAKNIQYF. In DNA form, the CDR3 reads TGCGCCAGCAGCTCGGCACCGGACAGGTTAGCCAAAAACATTCAGTACTTC.

This clone was found once. The J gene is TRBJ2-5, the V gene TRBV7-8, with TRBD2 matching over 15 bases. Per the germline V gene, CDR1 is SGHVS and CDR2 is FQNEAQ. V shed 1 base, J shed 7 bases, and the junction held 4 bases outside the gene matches. There are 16 residues in the CDR3. The CDR3 DNA is TGTGCCAGCAGCTTAGACCAGGGACTAGCGGGGGGGACCCAGTACTTC. It codes for CASSLDQGLAGGTQYF. The entire variable domain, with the rest obtained from reference TRBV7-8 and TRBJ2-5, is as follows: GAGVSQSPRYKVAKRGQDVALRCDPISGHVSLFWYQQALGQGPEFLTYFQNEAQLDKSGLPSDRFFAERPEGSVSTLKIQRTQQEDSAVYLCASSLDQGLAGGTQYFGPGTRLLVL.

The CDR3 DNA reads TGTGCCAGCAGCTTAGAGTTTTCGGTGGACGGGACCTACGAGCAGTACTTC. The encoded protein is CASSLEFSVDGTYEQYF. The rearrangement joins TRBV11-3 to TRBJ2-7; D might be TRBD2 (5 bases). The CDR3 totals 17 residues. CDR1 is SGHNT and CDR2 is YENEEA in the germline V gene. Trimming stripped 0 bases from V and 2 bases from J, with 17 bases between.

The chain combines TRBV27 with TRBJ1-5; the D is unclear. Trimming removed 8 bases from V and 4 bases from J, with 12 bases in between. CDR1 MNHEY and CDR2 SMNVEV come from the germline V gene (reference sequence). The CDR3 is 13 amino acids. CDR3 coding DNA: TGTGCCAGCTCCCCTCGGTGGAATCAGCCCCAGCATTTT. It codes for CASSPRWNQPQHF.

The CDR3 loop reads CATVAETGRSYEQYF. CDR3 coding DNA: TGTGCCACCGTAGCAGAGACAGGGCGAAGTTACGAGCAGTACTTC. V and J are TRBV5-4 and TRBJ2-7; 7 bases map to TRBD1. V shed 9 bases and J 4 bases; nucleotides not matched to a gene: 16. The CDR3 loop spans 15 amino acids. CDR1 is SGHNT, CDR2 YYREEE, per germline (reference sequence).

Turning to this clone: Sequence at one end of the junction differs from germline and may be a read error. This chain uses TRBV7-7 with TRBJ1-4; 7 bases fit TRBD1. The CDR3 is made up of 14 amino acids. Per the germline V gene, CDR1 is SSHAT and CDR2 is FNYEAQ (reference sequence). The CDR3 spells CASSPDRMNEKLFF. In DNA, the CDR3 is TGTGCTAGCAGCCCGGACAGGATGAATGAAAAACTGTTTTTT. The full variable domain, with the rest looked up from reference TRBV7-7 and TRBJ1-4, is GAGVSQSPRYKVTKRGQDVTLRCDPISSHATLYWYQQALGQGPEFLTYFNYEAQPDKSGLPSDRFSAERPEGSISTLTIQRTEQRDSAMYRCASSPDRMNEKLFFGSGTQLSVL.

The chain has TRBV9 and TRBJ2-5; D might be TRBD1 (6 bases). Germline assignment: CDR1 SGDLS and CDR2 YYNGEE. Trimming pared 3 bases from V and 4 bases from J, leaving 13 bases between. The CDR3 contains 14 residues. The CDR3 here is CASSAGRGLETQYF. In DNA form, the CDR3 reads TGTGCCAGCAGCGCCGGCAGGGGTTTAGAGACCCAGTACTTC.

This clone was found a few times. The gene calls are TRBV30 and TRBJ1-5; a weak D match, TRBD1 (6 bases). V gave up 2 bases and J gave up 2 bases, with 13 bases separating them. CDR3 length: 15 residues. Germline-derived CDR1 and CDR2 are GTSNPN and SVGIG (reference sequence). The CDR3 DNA is TGTGCCTGGAGTATCGGGGCAGGGGGCAATCAGCCCCAGCATTTT. This encodes CAWSIGAGGNQPQHF.

This rearrangement joins TRBV4-1 to TRBJ2-1, with TRBD2 matching over 7 bases. From germline, CDR1 is MGHRA and CDR2 YSYEKL. J gave up 4 bases and V 6 bases, and 12 bases lay outside the gene matches. The CDR3 length is 16 residues. This CDR3 is CASSHGTGGIYNEQFF. The CDR3 coding sequence is TGCGCCAGCAGTCACGGAACGGGGGGAATTTACAATGAGCAGTTCTTC.

This rearrangement joins TRBV11-3 to TRBJ1-4; 7 bases fit TRBD1. The CDR3 contains 16 residues. The junction had 5 bases not matched to a gene; V was cut back by 4 bases and J by 0 bases. CDR1 and CDR2 from the germline V gene are SGHNT and YENEEA. The CDR3 loop reads CASSYGQAPTNEKLFF. The CDR3 DNA reads as TGTGCCAGCAGCTACGGACAGGCTCCAACTAATGAAAAACTGTTTTTT.